These T cell receptor beta chains were read from a single sample in a study of cytomegalovirus exposure and HLA in healthy donors. Data came from immunoSEQ multiplex PCR; TCRdb stores just in-frame clones and leaves some out. The sample has around 57,000 clones; around 89% are singletons. Material: PBMCs. All receptors come from a man aged 25 to 40 in good health and CMV-seropositive. CDR3s include the opening cysteine and the closing phenylalanine or tryptophan. D genes are given only for firm matches. Rows give clone size only sometimes, using once, few, many, or a class for an expanded clone.

>-|TRBV13|TRBD1|TRBJ1-4
TGTGCCAGCAGCTTAGCTCCACAGGGGACAACTAATGAAAAACTGTTTTTT
CASSLAPQGTTNEKLFF
>-|TRBV30|TRBD2|TRBJ2-1
TGTGCCTGGAGTGGACTAGCGGGGCACAATGAGCAGTTCTTC
CAWSGLAGHNEQFF
>-|TRBV18|-|TRBJ1-1
TGTGCCAGCTCACCATCTCAGGGTCGGACTGAAGCTTTCTTT
CASSPSQGRTEAFF
>-|TRBV5-1|TRBD1|TRBJ2-5
TGCGCCAGCAGCATCGTGACAGGGGGCCAAGAGACCCAGTACTTC
CASSIVTGGQETQYF
>-|TRBV7-9|TRBD1|TRBJ1-2
TGTGCCAGCAGCCAGGGGGCAATTGACTATGGCTACACCTTC
CASSQGAIDYGYTF
>-|TRBV6-1|TRBD2|TRBJ2-7
TGTGCCACCCGACTAGCGGGAGCGCCCGAGCAGTACTTC
CATRLAGAPEQYF
>-|TRBV6-5|-|TRBJ1-1
TGTGCCAGCATCGAGGAGGGGACCACTGAAGCTTTCTTT
CASIEEGTTEAFF
>-|TRBV11-2|TRBD1|TRBJ2-7
TGTGCCAGCAGGCGACCGGGACAGGGGAGCAACGAGCAGTACTTC
CASRRPGQGSNEQYF
>-|TRBV7-2|-|TRBJ2-7
TGTGCCAGCAGCTTATATAGGAGCGGAGCAGACTCCTACGAGCAGTACTTC
CASSLYRSGADSYEQYF
>-|TRBV2|-|TRBJ1-4
TGTGCCAGCAGTGGGACAGCAACTAATGAAAAACTGTTTTTT
CASSGTATNEKLFF
>once|TRBV7-9|TRBD2|TRBJ2-2
TGTTCCAGCAGTTTAGACCCGACTAGCCGCGGCGGGGAGCTGTTTTTT
CSSSLDPTSRGGELFF
>once|TRBV18|TRBD2|TRBJ2-1
TGTGCCAGCTCACCACTCGGACTAGCGGGAGCCAATGAGCAGTTCTTC
CASSPLGLAGANEQFF
>-|TRBV4-3|TRBD2|TRBJ2-1
TGCGCCAGCAGCCAAGCTCGCGGACTAGCGGTATACAATGAGCAGTTCTTC
CASSQARGLAVYNEQFF
>-|TRBV30|TRBD1|TRBJ2-3
TGTGCCTGGAGTAAACAGGGGGTTCGAGATACGCAGTATTTT
CAWSKQGVRDTQYF
>-|TRBV5-5|-|TRBJ2-5
TGTGCCAGCAGCTTGGAAGGGGGAGGGATCCAAGAGACCCAGTACTTC
CASSLEGGGIQETQYF
>-|TRBV29-1|TRBD2|TRBJ2-1
TGCAGCGTTTTGCGGGAGTTTGAGCAGTTCTTC
CSVLREFEQFF
>-|TRBV18|-|TRBJ2-4
TGTGCCAGCTCACCACCGGTTGATTTAGCGAACATTCAGTACTTC
CASSPPVDLANIQYF
>-|TRBV19|TRBD2|TRBJ2-7
TGTGCCAGTAGCTTGACTAGCGGGGCAACCTACGAGCAGTACTTC
CASSLTSGATYEQYF
>-|TRBV7-9|-|TRBJ2-7
TGTGCCAGCACCGAAGGGGGGGCCCTGGGCTACGAGCAGTACTTC
CASTEGGALGYEQYF
>few|TRBV5-1|TRBD2|TRBJ2-1
TGCGCCAGCAGGGGGGCTCAACTAGCGGGAGCCGAGCAGTTCTTC
CASRGAQLAGAEQFF
>-|TRBV4-3|TRBD2|TRBJ2-3
TGCGCCAGCAGCCAAGACGTCCAGCGGGAGGCCTCAGATACGCAGTATTTT
CASSQDVQREASDTQYF
>-|TRBV11-2|-|TRBJ1-3
TGTGCCAGCAGCGGGTGGGGGCCCGGAAACACCATATATTTT
CASSGWGPGNTIYF
>-|TRBV7-9|-|TRBJ2-7
TGTGCCAGCAGCTTGGAGCTCTACGAGCAGTACTTC
CASSLELYEQYF
>-|TRBV6-1|-|TRBJ1-1
TGTGCCATTCCGGGCGGGGGGAGGACTGAAGCTTTCTTT
CAIPGGGRTEAFF
>-|TRBV5-1|TRBD2|TRBJ2-2
TGCGCCAGCAGCCCGAAGCGGGAGAGAAACACCGGGGAGCTGTTTTTT
CASSPKRERNTGELFF
>-|TRBV5-1|TRBD2|TRBJ2-2
TGCGCCAGCAGCTTGGGCGGGGGGCTCAACACCGGGGAGCTGTTTTTT
CASSLGGGLNTGELFF
>-|TRBV5-1|-|TRBJ2-3
TGCGCCAGCAGCTTGGGGGGCGTGGGAGATACGCAGTATTTT
CASSLGGVGDTQYF
>-|TRBV15|TRBD1|TRBJ1-5
TGTGCCACCAGCAGAGAATTGCGGACAGGGGACAATCAGCCCCAGCATTTT
CATSRELRTGDNQPQHF
>-|TRBV14|-|TRBJ2-7
TGTGCCAGCAGCCCGGGCTACGAGCAGTACTTC
CASSPGYEQYF
>once|TRBV23-1|TRBD2|TRBJ2-1
TGCGCCAGCAGTCTTAGCCGGGACTATCCCTACAATGAGCAGTTCTTC
CASSLSRDYPYNEQFF
>-|TRBV6-1|TRBD1|TRBJ2-2
TGTGCCAGCAGTGGACCAACAGGGGGCGGCTTTGGCGGGGAGCTGTTTTTT
CASSGPTGGGFGGELFF
>-|TRBV7-2|TRBD2|TRBJ2-5
TGTGCCAGCGGGGGACTAGCCGTGGAGACCCAGTACTTC
CASGGLAVETQYF
>-|TRBV27|TRBD1|TRBJ2-1
TGTGCCAGCAGTTCGCCCCGACAGGGTGGCTCCTACAATGAGCAGTTCTTC
CASSSPRQGGSYNEQFF
>once|TRBV4-2|TRBD1|TRBJ1-2
TGTGCCAGCAGCCAAGAAAAGGGACAGGGAAACTATGGCTACACCTTC
CASSQEKGQGNYGYTF
>-|TRBV27|-|TRBJ2-2
TGTGCCAGCAGTTTATCGCCGGGAAGGAGAGGCGGGGAGCTGTTTTTT
CASSLSPGRRGGELFF
>few|TRBV14|TRBD1|TRBJ2-7
TGTGCCAGCAGCCAAGAACAGGGGGCGCGGGAGCAGTACTTC
CASSQEQGAREQYF
>-|TRBV7-3|-|TRBJ1-1
TGTGCCAGCAGCTCCGAAGGGGGGGTCGGGACTGAAGCTTTCTTT
CASSSEGGVGTEAFF
>-|TRBV6-6|TRBD2|TRBJ2-7
TGTGCCAGCAGTTACTCCGCGGGGGAGTCGTACGAGCAGTACTTC
CASSYSAGESYEQYF
>-|TRBV28|TRBD1|TRBJ1-5
TGTGCCAGCAGTCCGGACAGGGAGGGCAATCAGCCCCAGCATTTT
CASSPDREGNQPQHF